Shown below are 23 T cell receptor beta chains from a single sample sequenced in a study of graft-versus-host responses after intestinal transplantation. TCRdb's copy holds only in-frame clones and misses some; the assay was immunoSEQ multiplex PCR. The table records roughly 89,000 clones, 90% to 95% of them present only once. What these receptors recognize is not known. The specimen was unstimulated CD4+ T cells sorted from spleen or lymph node cells, collected before intestinal transplant. These receptors were obtained from a human donor who received an intestinal transplant.

The chain employs TRBV5-4 and TRBJ2-7; the match to TRBD1 covers 9 bases. CDR1 SGHNT and CDR2 YYREEE come from the germline V gene (reference sequence). V dropped 4 bases and J dropped 2; count of bases not matched to a gene: 4. The CDR3 is 14 amino acids. This chain's CDR3 is CASSPGTGPYEQYF. The CDR3 DNA reads as TGTGCCAGCAGCCCGGGGACAGGGCCCTACGAGCAGTACTTC.

This sequence joins TRBV5-6 and TRBJ2-1, with TRBD2 as a possible D gene (6 bases). V lost 1 base and J lost 3, with 11 bases in between. From germline, CDR1 is SGHDT and CDR2 YYEEEE. The CDR3 is 15 amino acids. The CDR3 here is CASSLRRGSYNEQFF. The CDR3 DNA is TGTGCCAGCAGCTTGAGGCGGGGTAGCTACAATGAGCAGTTCTTC. Supplemented by reference TRBV5-6 and TRBJ2-1, the full variable domain reads DAGVTQSPTHLIKTRGQQVTLRCSPKSGHDTVSWYQQALGQGPQFIFQYYEEEERQRGNFPDRFSGHQFPNYSSELNVNALLLGDSALYLCASSLRRGSYNEQFFGPGTRLTVL.

The gene calls are TRBV4-2 and TRBJ2-7, with 9 bases aligning to TRBD1. The junction had 10 bases not matched to a gene; V was cut back by 6 bases and J by 1 base. The CDR3 contains 16 residues. Germline V gene sequence: CDR1 LGHNA, CDR2 YNFKEQ. The CDR3 here is CASRKAADRGSYEQYF. The CDR3 coding sequence is TGTGCCAGCAGAAAGGCGGCGGACAGGGGTTCCTACGAGCAGTACTTC.

The count of this clone is one. The CDR3 sequence: CASSERLATNEKLFF. The CDR3 DNA reads as TGTGCCAGCAGTGAAAGACTCGCAACTAATGAAAAACTGTTTTTT. The chain carries TRBV6-1 and TRBJ1-4; D unresolved. Germline assignment: CDR1 MNHNS and CDR2 SASEGT. CDR3 size: 15 residues. Trimming left V 2 bases short and J 0 bases short, with 7 bases between.

The chain is built from TRBV5-8 and TRBJ2-1; D is uncertain. Trimming shortened V by 1 base and J by 9 bases, and 2 bases separated the two germline ends. CDR1 and CDR2 from the germline V gene are SGHTS and YDEGEE. There are 10 residues in the CDR3. The CDR3 DNA follows: TGTGCCAGCAGCTTGCGTGAGCAGTTCTTC. It encodes CASSLREQFF.

There are a few counts of this clone. The genes are TRBV4-2 and TRBJ2-1; possible D gene TRBD1, 6 bases. CDR1 and CDR2 from the germline V gene are LGHNA and YNFKEQ. V was cut by 0 bases and J by 0 bases, with 21 bases left in between. This CDR3 is 20 amino acids long. CDR3 sequence reads: CASSQDTEQGLLSSYNEQFF. The CDR3 region has the DNA TGTGCCAGCAGCCAAGATACGGAACAGGGCCTTTTAAGCTCCTACAATGAGCAGTTCTTC.

This clone was counted a single time. The rearrangement joins TRBV5-6 to TRBJ2-3; D unclear. Germline-derived CDR1 and CDR2 are SGHDT and YYEEEE. The CDR3 runs to 13 residues. The germline V and J ends were trimmed by 1 base and 4 bases, with 7 bases remaining between them. The chain's CDR3 is CASSLRGPDTQYF. In DNA, the CDR3 is TGTGCCAGCAGCTTGAGAGGCCCAGATACGCAGTATTTT.

The chain has TRBV4-1 and TRBJ2-3, with D unresolved. Germline CDR1 is MGHRA and CDR2 is YSYEKL. This CDR3 region has 16 residues. V was shortened by 0 bases and J by 0 bases, with 10 bases between the two germline ends. In DNA form, the CDR3 reads TGCGCCAGCAGCCAAGACTATTCGACTAGCACAGATACGCAGTATTTT. Translation gives CASSQDYSTSTDTQYF.

To note about this clone: At one of its ends the junction is not consistent with the germline gene, which may arise from a read error. This chain links TRBV9 with TRBJ1-6, with TRBD1 identical over 11 bases. The V gene's germline CDR1 is SGDLS and CDR2 YYNGEE. This CDR3 is 16 amino acids long. CDR3 sequence (DNA): TGTGCCAGCAGCGCCTTAGGACAGGGGGCAAGTTCACCCCTCCCCTTT. Translating gives CASSALGQGASSPLPF.

The V gene is TRBV5-1, the J gene TRBJ2-7; TRBD1 matches at 7 bases. V was pared by 0 bases and J by 4 bases, with 7 bases of the junction left unmatched. CDR1 is SGHRS and CDR2 is YFSETQ in the germline V gene. The CDR3 spans 15 residues. In DNA, the CDR3 is TGCGCCAGCAGCTTGGGACAGGGCGTTCGGTACGAGCAGTACTTC. This gives the protein CASSLGQGVRYEQYF.

CDR3 nucleotides: TGTGCCAGCAGTTGGCGCGGGCCGAACACTGAAGCTTTCTTT. Translated, it gives CASSWRGPNTEAFF. The chain joins TRBV6-1 to TRBJ1-1; D gene uncertain. The CDR3 covers 14 residues. The ends were cut back, 5 bases at V and 1 base at J, with 11 bases in the middle. CDR1 and CDR2 (germline): MNHNS, SASEGT.

The V call is TRBV7-9, the J call TRBJ1-6; TRBD1 matches at 9 bases. This CDR3 is 14 amino acids long. Germline CDR1 SEHNR, CDR2 FQNEAQ (reference sequence). V shed 6 bases, J shed 9 bases, and the junction held 6 bases outside the gene matches. The CDR3 nucleotides read TGTGCCAGCAGTTCCGGGACAGGGTTTTCACCCCTCCACTTT. Translation gives CASSSGTGFSPLHF.

This chain joins TRBV29-1 and TRBJ2-1; 7 bases are shared with TRBD1. The CDR3 totals 18 residues. With V trimmed by 2 bases and J by 1 base, 14 bases remained unmatched. Germline CDR1 SQVTM, CDR2 ANQGSEA. Here the CDR3 reads CSVEILPWTGASYNEQFF. CDR3 sequence (DNA): TGCAGCGTTGAAATCTTACCCTGGACAGGCGCTTCCTACAATGAGCAGTTCTTC.

The V gene is TRBV30, the J gene TRBJ2-7; D possibly corresponds to TRBD1 (6 bases). V dropped 0 bases and J dropped 3 bases, with 15 bases sitting between them. CDR1 and CDR2 from the germline V gene are GTSNPN and SVGIG (reference sequence). CDR3 length: 15 residues. CDR3 sequence reads: CAWSVLHRVGYEQYF. The CDR3 DNA reads TGTGCCTGGAGTGTACTCCACAGGGTAGGCTACGAGCAGTACTTC.

This clone was found once. V usage is TRBV19 and J usage is TRBJ2-2, with D tentatively TRBD2 (5 bases). Germline CDR1 is LNHDA and CDR2 is SQIVND (reference sequence). Trimming cost V 5 bases and J 1 base, with 8 bases left between them. The CDR3 loop spans 14 amino acids. CDR3 residues: CASSFSENTGELFF. DNA for the CDR3: TGTGCCAGTAGTTTTAGCGAGAACACCGGGGAGCTGTTTTTT. The complete variable domain, with remaining parts taken from reference TRBV19 and TRBJ2-2, reads DGGITQSPKYLFRKEGQNVTLSCEQNLNHDAMYWYRQDPGQGLRLIYYSQIVNDFQKGDIAEGYSVSREKKESFPLTVTSAQKNPTAFYLCASSFSENTGELFFGEGSRLTVL.

The V and J genes are TRBV6-5 and TRBJ2-5; TRBD1 aligns across 7 bases. V was pared by 5 bases and J by 5 bases, with 11 bases of the junction left unmatched. The CDR3 consists of 15 residues. Germline CDR1 reads MNHEY; CDR2 reads SVGAGI. CDR3 residues: CASSATGIGMETQYF. The CDR3 DNA reads TGTGCCAGCAGTGCGACAGGGATTGGTATGGAGACCCAGTACTTC.

The chain joins TRBV7-6 to TRBJ2-1; no reliable D call. V lost 5 bases to trimming and J lost 5 bases, with 13 bases between them. The CDR3 runs to 14 residues. The germline CDR1 and CDR2 sequences are SGHVS and FNYEAQ. The chain's CDR3 is CASSREVGNNEQFF. CDR3 DNA sequence: TGTGCCAGCAGCCGTGAGGTTGGAAACAATGAGCAGTTCTTC.

The J gene is TRBJ2-2, the V gene TRBV5-1, with 8 nucleotides matching TRBD1. After removal of 0 bases from V and 6 bases from J, the junction contained 4 bases not matched to a gene. This CDR3 is 15 amino acids long. Germline V lookup: CDR1 SGHRS, CDR2 YFSETQ. The DNA for the CDR3 is TGCGCCAGCAGCTTGGTATCAGGGGGCCCCGGGGAGCTGTTTTTT. It translates to CASSLVSGGPGELFF. Based on the CDR3 plus reference TRBV5-1 and TRBJ2-2, the full variable domain is KAGVTQTPRYLIKTRGQQVTLSCSPISGHRSVSWYQQTPGQGLQFLFEYFSETQRNKGNFPGRFSGRQFSNSRSEMNVSTLELGDSALYLCASSLVSGGPGELFFGEGSRLTVL.

The V and J genes are TRBV30 and TRBJ2-7; D unresolved. The CDR3 spans 13 residues. V lost 1 base and J lost 2, with 9 bases in between. Germline V gives CDR1 GTSNPN, CDR2 SVGIG (reference sequence). The CDR3 protein is CAWSGGFAYEQYF. DNA for the CDR3: TGTGCCTGGAGTGGAGGCTTCGCCTACGAGCAGTACTTC.

V gene TRBV19 combines with J gene TRBJ1-2; the match to TRBD1 covers 7 bases. The length of the CDR3 is 15 residues. Trimming removed 3 bases from V and 8 bases from J; junction bases left unmatched: 12. CDR1 and CDR2 (germline): LNHDA, SQIVND (reference sequence). DNA of the CDR3: TGTGCCAGTAGTATGTCCGGACAGGTGCTTTACGGCTACACCTTC. Protein: CASSMSGQVLYGYTF.

The rearrangement joins TRBV15 to TRBJ2-7; no reliable D call. The CDR3 is 14 residues long. V was pared by 4 bases and J by 4 bases, with 14 bases between. The germline CDR1 and CDR2 sequences are LNHNV and YYDKDF (reference sequence). CDR3: CATSTVVAFYEQYF. The CDR3 region has the DNA TGTGCCACCAGCACAGTGGTGGCCTTTTACGAGCAGTACTTC.

V gene TRBV4-1 combines with J gene TRBJ1-2, with 11 nucleotides matching TRBD1. The CDR3 length is 16 residues. Germline V gene data show CDR1 as MGHRA and CDR2 as YSYEKL. The V and J ends lost 4 bases and 2 bases, in that order; junction bases with no gene match: 6. CDR3: CASSRTGGAPNYGYTF. In nucleotides, the CDR3 is TGCGCCAGCAGCCGGACAGGGGGCGCCCCCAACTATGGCTACACCTTC.

The chain has TRBV9 and TRBJ1-3; 10 nucleotides agree with TRBD1. V shed 1 base and J 1 base; nucleotides not matched to a gene: 11. Germline CDR1 is SGDLS and CDR2 is YYNGEE. CDR3 length: 19 amino acids. CDR3 in amino acids: CASSVLGTGALLSGNTIYF. The CDR3 DNA is TGTGCCAGCAGCGTACTCGGGACAGGGGCCCTTCTGTCTGGAAACACCATATATTTT.